These T cell receptor beta chains were read from a single sample in a study of response to subunit inactivated influenza vaccine. TCRdb re-called the RT-PCR reads through MiXCR, storing one row per CDR3 protein. This table holds some 570,000 distinct CDR3 sequences, 11% found once. These same data were also listed under a study on T cells expressing NK-cell markers.

The input for sequencing was PBMCs from blood, taken on the day of vaccination. Receptor source: a man between 50 and 59 years old who received an inactivated influenza vaccine. CDR3s include the opening cysteine and the closing phenylalanine or tryptophan. The D gene is left open where the match is weak. Clone size is given for some rows only: seen once, a few or many times, or a class if the clone is expanded.

d_gene | abundance | j_gene | v_gene | CDR3nt | CDR3aa
TRBD2 | many | TRBJ2-2 | TRBV7-2 | TGTGCCAGCAGCCCCCTAGCGGGAGTCACCGGGGAGCTGTTTTTT | CASSPLAGVTGELFF
TRBD1 | . | TRBJ2-3 | TRBV3-1 | TGTGCCAGCAGCCCGGGGACAGGCGGAGCCACGCAGTATTTT | CASSPGTGGATQYF
. | few | TRBJ2-1 | TRBV7-9 | TGTGCCAGCAGCTTGGAGGGGGTCTCGATCAATGAGCAGTTCTTC | CASSLEGVSINEQFF
TRBD1 | many | TRBJ2-4 | TRBV7-8 | TGTGCCAGCAGCGGGACAGGCTTCGGTAACATTCAGTACTTC | CASSGTGFGNIQYF
. | few | TRBJ1-3 | TRBV6-5 | TGTGCCAGCAGTTACTCCCCTACAGGGCACTCTGGAAACACCATATATTTT | CASSYSPTGHSGNTIYF
. | . | TRBJ2-5 | TRBV5-7 | TGTGCCAGCAGCTTGGAGGGTAGGGTCCAAGAGACCCAGTACTTC | CASSLEGRVQETQYF
. | few | TRBJ2-7 | TRBV2 | TGTGCCAGCAGTGCAGCCCCCTACGAGCAGTACTTC | CASSAAPYEQYF
. | . | TRBJ2-3 | TRBV18 | TGTGCCAGCGCCCCCGGGACTCGCACAGATACGCAGTATTTT | CASAPGTRTDTQYF
. | many | TRBJ1-5 | TRBV5-1 | TGCGCCAGCAGCTTGGAAGGATATAGCAATCAGCCCCAGCATTTT | CASSLEGYSNQPQHF
. | few | TRBJ1-1 | TRBV7-9 | TGTGCCAGCAGCTTAGCGAGGGCAGCGAACACTGAAGCTTTCTTT | CASSLARAANTEAFF
TRBD2 | few | TRBJ2-1 | TRBV10-3 | TGTGCCATCAGGCCTGGACTAGCGGGAGCCTCCTACAATGAGCAGTTCTTC | CAIRPGLAGASYNEQFF
. | . | TRBJ1-6 | TRBV20-1 | TGCAGTGCTGTTGGGGGGGGTTCCTATAATTCACCCCTCCACTTT | CSAVGGGSYNSPLHF
. | . | TRBJ2-5 | TRBV6-1 | TGTGCCAGCAGCGGGGCCGGGGCCCCAGGAGAGACCCAGTACTTC | CASSGAGAPGETQYF
TRBD1 | . | TRBJ2-5 | TRBV7-8 | TGTGCCAGCAGCCTGCCAGGGGGCGCTAGGGAGACCCAGTACTTC | CASSLPGGARETQYF
. | few | TRBJ1-1 | TRBV3-1 | TGTGCCAGCAGCCCCCCCCACTCCGGCGCTGAAGCTTTCTTT | CASSPPHSGAEAFF
. | many | TRBJ1-4 | TRBV4-3 | TGCGCCAGCAGCCAGGGGGACCCGGAGCCGGAAAAACTGTTTTTT | CASSQGDPEPEKLFF
TRBD1 | . | TRBJ2-1 | TRBV11-1 | TGTGCCAGCAGCGAAGGACGGCGGACAGGGGGTTTAGACCCTCACAATGAGCAGTTCTTC | CASSEGRRTGGLDPHNEQFF
. | . | TRBJ2-5 | TRBV5-6 | TGTGCCAGCAGCTTGAGTTGGGGCAGAAGGGAGACCCAGTACTTC | CASSLSWGRRETQYF
TRBD1 | few | TRBJ1-1 | TRBV9 | TGTGCCAGCAGCGATCGGGACAGCCCTTACCTTTCTGAAGCTTTCTTT | CASSDRDSPYLSEAFF
. | many | TRBJ2-3 | TRBV18 | TGTGCCAGCTCACCAAAACTGGGACGTTCAGATACGCAGTATTTT | CASSPKLGRSDTQYF
. | . | TRBJ2-2 | TRBV4-2 | TGTGCCAGCAGCCAAGAGACAACAGGGAACACCGGGGAGCTGTTTTTT | CASSQETTGNTGELFF
. | few | TRBJ1-1 | TRBV7-8 | TGTGCCAGCAGCTTTTCCCCCGGGGGTTTCCTTGAAGCTTTCTTT | CASSFSPGGFLEAFF
. | many | TRBJ2-1 | TRBV27 | TGTGCCAGCAGTTTATCTGTGTGGGGGGGCGGTGATGAGCAGTTCTTC | CASSLSVWGGGDEQFF
TRBD2 | few | TRBJ2-3 | TRBV15 | TGTGCCACCAGCAGAGATTGGGAGGGACCGGTGACAGATACGCAGTATTTT | CATSRDWEGPVTDTQYF
. | many | TRBJ2-2 | TRBV9 | TGTGCCAGCAGCGTAGCCCAGGGAAACACCGGGGAGCTGTTTTTT | CASSVAQGNTGELFF
. | few | TRBJ2-5 | TRBV12-3/TRBV12-4 | TGTGCCAGCAGTTTAAACTTGTACCAAGAGACCCAGTACTTC | CASSLNLYQETQYF
. | few | TRBJ1-1 | TRBV19 | TGTGCCAGTAGCCCTCTAGGGTCGGTGTCGACTGAAGCTTTCTTT | CASSPLGSVSTEAFF
TRBD2 | few | TRBJ2-2 | TRBV5-4 | TGTGCCAGCAGCCGGAGCGGGAGAGTCAACACCGGGGAGCTGTTTTTT | CASSRSGRVNTGELFF
TRBD2 | few | TRBJ2-1 | TRBV7-2 | TGTGCCAGCAGCTTATCCACTAGCGGGGGAGGTTTGCAGTTCTTC | CASSLSTSGGGLQFF
. | few | TRBJ2-4 | TRBV4-3 | TGCGCCAGCAGCCATCGACTCGGGAACATTCAGTACTTC | CASSHRLGNIQYF
TRBD2 | . | TRBJ2-3 | TRBV20-1 | TGCAGTCCACTAGCGGGAGGAACAGATACGCAGTATTTT | CSPLAGGTDTQYF
TRBD2 | few | TRBJ2-7 | TRBV4-3 | TGCGCCAGCAGCCAAGATCTCGGCGGGAGCTCCTACGAGCAGTACTTC | CASSQDLGGSSYEQYF
. | few | TRBJ1-1 | TRBV7-3 | TGTGCCAGCAGCCCTTCGACGAACACTGAAGCTTTCTTT | CASSPSTNTEAFF
TRBD2 | . | TRBJ2-3 | TRBV29-1 | TGCAGCGTTGAAGGGCTAGCGGGAGGGGGAGATACGCAGTATTTT | CSVEGLAGGGDTQYF